This T cell receptor (beta chain) appears in the sequencing data of a study of T cells after yellow fever vaccination. For the study at large: Preparation of fractions with low cell numbers was performed using SMART-Seq v4 Ultra Low Input. General study findings and limits: Once the booster was given, most primary-vaccination clones reappeared, at just under 98% for CD4 and over 70% for CD8.

TCR cDNA was made by 5'RACE template switching, adding a universal primer site and UMIs. TCRdb analysed the 5' RACE reads with MiXCR anew, one entry per CDR3 protein. The table lists 100,000 to 150,000 distinct CDR3 sequences, 8.9% of them singletons. This clonotype occurred a few times. Its antigen is unidentified. The input for sequencing was CD8+ T cells sorted from PBMCs, taken on the day of the yellow fever booster vaccination. The sequence was collected from a man between 18 and 29 years old who received the YFV17D yellow fever vaccine.

The CDR3 loop reads CASSQEVFQGTDTQYF. In DNA form, the CDR3 reads TGTGCCAGCAGCCAGGAGGTATTCCAAGGCACAGATACGCAGTATTTT. The chain combines TRBV4-2 with TRBJ2-3; maybe TRBD2 (5 bases). The germline V and J ends were trimmed by 3 bases and 1 base, with 14 bases remaining between them. Germline-derived CDR1 and CDR2 are LGHNA and YNFKEQ. The CDR3 runs 16 residues.